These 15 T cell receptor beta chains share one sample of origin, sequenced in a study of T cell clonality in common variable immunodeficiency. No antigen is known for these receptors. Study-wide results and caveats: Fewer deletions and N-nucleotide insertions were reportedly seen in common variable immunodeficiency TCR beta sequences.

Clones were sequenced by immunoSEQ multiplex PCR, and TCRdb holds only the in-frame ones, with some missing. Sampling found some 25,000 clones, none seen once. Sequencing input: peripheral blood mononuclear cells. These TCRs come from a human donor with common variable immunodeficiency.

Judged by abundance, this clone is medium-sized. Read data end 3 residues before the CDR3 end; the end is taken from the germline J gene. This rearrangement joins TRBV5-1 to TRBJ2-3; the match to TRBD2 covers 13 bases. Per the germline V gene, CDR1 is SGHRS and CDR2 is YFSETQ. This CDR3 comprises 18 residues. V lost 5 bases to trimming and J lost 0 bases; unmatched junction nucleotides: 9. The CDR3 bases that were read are TGCGCCAGCAGTTCTACAGGACTAGCGGGAGCTAGCACAGATACG. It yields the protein CASSSTGLAGASTDT. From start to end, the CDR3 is CASSSTGLAGASTDTQYF.

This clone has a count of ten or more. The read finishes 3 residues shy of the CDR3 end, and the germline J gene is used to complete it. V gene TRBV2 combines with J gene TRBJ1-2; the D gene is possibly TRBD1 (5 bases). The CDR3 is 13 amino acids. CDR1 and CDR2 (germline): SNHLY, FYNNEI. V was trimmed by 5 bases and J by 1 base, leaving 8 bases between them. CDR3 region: CASSRQNNYGYTF. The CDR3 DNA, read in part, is TGTGCCAGCAGTCGACAGAATAACTATGGC.

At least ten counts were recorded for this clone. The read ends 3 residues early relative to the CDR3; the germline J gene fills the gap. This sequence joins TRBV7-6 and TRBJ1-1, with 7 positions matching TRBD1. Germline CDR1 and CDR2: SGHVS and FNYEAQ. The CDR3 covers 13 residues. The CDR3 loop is CASSLLSDREAFF. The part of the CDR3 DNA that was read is TGTGCCAGCAGCTTACTGTCCGACAGGGAG.

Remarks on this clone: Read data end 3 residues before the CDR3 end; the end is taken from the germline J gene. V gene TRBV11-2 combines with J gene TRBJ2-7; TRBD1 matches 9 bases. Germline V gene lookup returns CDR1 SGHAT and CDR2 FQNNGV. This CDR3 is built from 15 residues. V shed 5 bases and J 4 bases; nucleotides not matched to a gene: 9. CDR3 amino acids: CASSPGQGPWYEQYF. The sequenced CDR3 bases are TGTGCCAGCAGCCCCGGACAGGGGCCTTGGTACGAG. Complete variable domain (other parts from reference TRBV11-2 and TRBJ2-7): EAGVAQSPRYKIIEKRQSVAFWCNPISGHATLYWYQQILGQGPKLLIQFQNNGVVDDSQLPKDRFSAERLKGVDSTLKIQPAKLEDSAVYLCASSPGQGPWYEQYFGPGTRLTVT.

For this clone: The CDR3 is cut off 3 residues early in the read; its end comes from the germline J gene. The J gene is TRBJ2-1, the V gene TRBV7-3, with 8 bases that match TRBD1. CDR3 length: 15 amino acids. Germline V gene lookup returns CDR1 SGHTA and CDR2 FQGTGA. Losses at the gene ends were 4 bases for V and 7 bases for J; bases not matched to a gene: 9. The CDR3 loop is CASSYLGTGRNEQFF. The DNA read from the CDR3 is TGTGCCAGCAGCTACCTAGGGACAGGAAGAAATGAG. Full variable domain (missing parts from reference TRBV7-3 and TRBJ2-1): GAGVSQTPSNKVTEKGKYVELRCDPISGHTALYWYRQSLGQGPEFLIYFQGTGAADDSGLPNDRFFAVRPEGSVSTLKIQRTERGDSAVYLCASSYLGTGRNEQFFGPGTRLTVL.

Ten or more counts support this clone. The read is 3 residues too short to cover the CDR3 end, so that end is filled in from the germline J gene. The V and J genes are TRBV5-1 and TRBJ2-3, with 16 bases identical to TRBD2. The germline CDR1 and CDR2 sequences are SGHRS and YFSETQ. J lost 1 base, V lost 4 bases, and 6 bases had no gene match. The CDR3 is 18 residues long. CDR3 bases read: TGCGCCAGCAGCCCAGGGACTAGCGGGAGGGCTGGCACAGATACG. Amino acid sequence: CASSPGTSGRAGTDT. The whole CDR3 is CASSPGTSGRAGTDTQYF.

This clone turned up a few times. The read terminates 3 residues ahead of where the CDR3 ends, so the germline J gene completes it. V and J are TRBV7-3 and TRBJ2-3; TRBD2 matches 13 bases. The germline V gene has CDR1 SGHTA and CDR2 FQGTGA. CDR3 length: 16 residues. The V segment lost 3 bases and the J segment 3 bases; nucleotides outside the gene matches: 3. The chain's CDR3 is CASSFRTSGSTDTQYF. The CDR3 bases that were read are TGTGCCAGCAGCTTCCGGACTAGCGGGAGTACAGATACG.

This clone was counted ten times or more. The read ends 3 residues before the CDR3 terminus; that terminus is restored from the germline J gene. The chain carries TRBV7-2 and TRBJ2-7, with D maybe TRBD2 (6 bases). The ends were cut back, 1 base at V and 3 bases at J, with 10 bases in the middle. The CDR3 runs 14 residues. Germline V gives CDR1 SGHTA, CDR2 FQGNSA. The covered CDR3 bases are TGTGCCAGCAGCTTAGGCGGGATTTTCTACGAG. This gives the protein CASSLGGIFYE. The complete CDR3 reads CASSLGGIFYEQYF.

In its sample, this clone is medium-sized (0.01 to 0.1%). CDR3: CASSLSGTTHTDTQYF. CDR3 bases read: TGCGCCAGCAGCCTTAGCGGGACCACTCACACAGATACG. The V and J genes are TRBV5-1 and TRBJ2-3, with 8 nucleotides matching TRBD2. The read stops 3 residues short of the end of the CDR3; the missing end is completed from the germline J gene. Germline loops: CDR1 SGHRS, CDR2 YFSETQ. Trimming took 4 bases from V and 2 from J; bases not matched to a gene: 9. The CDR3 is made up of 16 amino acids.

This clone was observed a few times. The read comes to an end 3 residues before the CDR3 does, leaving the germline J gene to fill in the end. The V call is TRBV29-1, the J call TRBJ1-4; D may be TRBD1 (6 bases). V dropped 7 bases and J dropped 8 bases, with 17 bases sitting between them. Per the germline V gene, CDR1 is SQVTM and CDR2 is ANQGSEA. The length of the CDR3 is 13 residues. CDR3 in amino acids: CSATNRDREKLFF. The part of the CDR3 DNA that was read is TGCAGCGCTACAAACAGGGACCGGGAAAAA.

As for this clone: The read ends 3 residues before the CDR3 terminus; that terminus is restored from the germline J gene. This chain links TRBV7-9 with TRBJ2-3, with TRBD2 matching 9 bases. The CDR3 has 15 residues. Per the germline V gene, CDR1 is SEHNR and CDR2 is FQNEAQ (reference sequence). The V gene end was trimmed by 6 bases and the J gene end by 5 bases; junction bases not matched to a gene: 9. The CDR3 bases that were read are TGTGCCAGCAGGGACGGAAGCGGGAGGTTAGATACG. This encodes CASRDGSGRLDT. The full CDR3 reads CASRDGSGRLDTQYF.

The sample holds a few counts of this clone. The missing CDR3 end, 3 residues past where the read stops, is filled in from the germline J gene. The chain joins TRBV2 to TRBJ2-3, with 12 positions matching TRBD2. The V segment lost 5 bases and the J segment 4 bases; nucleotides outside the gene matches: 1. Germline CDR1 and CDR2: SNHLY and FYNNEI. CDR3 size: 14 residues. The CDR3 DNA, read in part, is TGTGCCAGCAGTCTAGCGGGAGGGTCAGATACG. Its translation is CASSLAGGSDT. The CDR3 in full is CASSLAGGSDTQYF.

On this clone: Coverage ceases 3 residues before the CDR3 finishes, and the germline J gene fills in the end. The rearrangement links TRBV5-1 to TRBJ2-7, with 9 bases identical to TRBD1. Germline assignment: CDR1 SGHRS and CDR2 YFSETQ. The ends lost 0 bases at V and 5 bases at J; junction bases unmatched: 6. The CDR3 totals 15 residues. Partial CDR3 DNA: TGCGCCAGCAGCTTGGCGGGGACAGGGTCCAACGAG. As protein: CASSLAGTGSNE. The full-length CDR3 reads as CASSLAGTGSNEQYF.

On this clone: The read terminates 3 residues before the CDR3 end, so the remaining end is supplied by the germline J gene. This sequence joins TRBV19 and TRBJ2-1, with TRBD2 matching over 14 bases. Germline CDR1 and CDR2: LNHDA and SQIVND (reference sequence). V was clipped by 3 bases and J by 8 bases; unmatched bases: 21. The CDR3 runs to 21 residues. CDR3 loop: CASSIERGRGAGTSGSYEQFF. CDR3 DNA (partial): TGTGCCAGTAGTATTGAGAGGGGGCGGGGGGCCGGGACTAGCGGGAGCTATGAG.

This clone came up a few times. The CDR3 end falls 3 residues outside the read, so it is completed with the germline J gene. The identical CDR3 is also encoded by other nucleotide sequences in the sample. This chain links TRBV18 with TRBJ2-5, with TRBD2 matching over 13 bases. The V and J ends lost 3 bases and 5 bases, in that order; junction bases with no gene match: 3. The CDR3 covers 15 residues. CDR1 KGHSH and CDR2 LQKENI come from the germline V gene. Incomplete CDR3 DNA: TGTGCCAGCTCACCTCCGGGACTAGCGGGGGAGACC. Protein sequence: CASSPPGLAGET. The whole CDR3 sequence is CASSPPGLAGETQYF.